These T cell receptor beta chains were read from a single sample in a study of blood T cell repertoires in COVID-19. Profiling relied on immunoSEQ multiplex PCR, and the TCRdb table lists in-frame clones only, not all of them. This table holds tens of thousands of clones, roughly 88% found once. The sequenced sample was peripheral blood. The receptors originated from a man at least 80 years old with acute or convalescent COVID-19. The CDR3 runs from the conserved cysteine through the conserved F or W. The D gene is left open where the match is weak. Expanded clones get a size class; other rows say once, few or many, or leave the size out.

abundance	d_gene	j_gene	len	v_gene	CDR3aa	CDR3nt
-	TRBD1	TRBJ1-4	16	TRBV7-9	CASSLFGGQGNEKLFF	TGTGCCAGCAGCTTGTTTGGGGGACAGGGGAATGAAAAACTGTTTTTT
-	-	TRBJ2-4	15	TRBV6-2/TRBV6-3	CASSYGGEAKNIQYF	TGTGCCAGCAGTTACGGGGGCGAGGCCAAAAACATTCAGTACTTC
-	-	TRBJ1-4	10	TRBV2	CASSETTTKF	TGTGCCAGCAGTGAAACTACCACTAAGTTT
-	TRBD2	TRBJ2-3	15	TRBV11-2	CASSPSGGAADTQYF	TGTGCCAGCAGCCCAAGCGGGGGTGCGGCTGATACGCAGTATTTT
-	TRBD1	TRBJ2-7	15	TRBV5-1	CASSSHRDREAEQYF	TGCGCCAGCAGCTCGCACCGGGACAGGGAGGCCGAGCAGTACTTC
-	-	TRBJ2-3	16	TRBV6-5	CASSYRGAGMADTQYF	TGTGCCAGCAGTTATCGGGGGGCGGGGATGGCAGATACGCAGTATTTT
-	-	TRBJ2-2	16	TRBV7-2	CASSLAPGLLTGELFF	TGTGCCAGCAGCTTAGCCCCCGGACTCCTCACCGGGGAGCTGTTTTTT
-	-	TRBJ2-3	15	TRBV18	CASSPLQEGTDTQYF	TGTGCCAGCTCACCACTACAGGAAGGCACAGATACGCAGTATTTT
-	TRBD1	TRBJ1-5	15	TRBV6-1	CASSDRGRGNQPQHF	TGTGCCAGCAGTGACAGGGGGCGCGGCAATCAGCCCCAGCATTTT
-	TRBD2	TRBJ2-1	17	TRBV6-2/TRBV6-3	CASSYSAGGPSRNEQFF	TGTGCCAGCAGTTACTCGGCGGGGGGGCCGTCGAGAAATGAGCAGTTCTTC
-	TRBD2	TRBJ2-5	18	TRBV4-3	CASSQDHLAGARGETQYF	TGCGCCAGCAGCCAAGATCACCTAGCGGGGGCCAGGGGAGAGACCCAGTACTTC
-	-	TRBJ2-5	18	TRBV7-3	CASSLGFIGGGADETQYF	TGTGCCAGCAGCTTAGGGTTTATCGGAGGGGGCGCGGATGAGACCCAGTACTTC
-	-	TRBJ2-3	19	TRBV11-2	CASSLLGAPQTGGGDTQYF	TGTGCCAGCAGCTTATTAGGGGCTCCCCAGACAGGCGGGGGAGATACGCAGTATTTT
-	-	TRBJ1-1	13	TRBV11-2	CASSLRQRQEAFF	TGTGCCAGCAGCTTAAGACAGAGACAAGAAGCTTTCTTT
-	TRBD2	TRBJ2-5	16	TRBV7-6	CASSLGSLAGVETQYF	TGTGCCAGCAGCTTGGGTTCCCTAGCGGGGGTAGAGACCCAGTACTTC
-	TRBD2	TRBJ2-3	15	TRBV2	CASRLAPSGGDTQYF	TGTGCCAGTCGACTAGCGCCTTCCGGGGGGGATACGCAGTATTTT
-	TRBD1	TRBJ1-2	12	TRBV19	CASSMRQGGYTF	TGTGCCAGTAGTATGAGACAGGGCGGCTACACCTTC
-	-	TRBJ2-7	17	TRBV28	CASKGGVPRASSYEQYF	TGTGCCAGCAAGGGGGGGGTTCCCCGGGCCTCCTCCTACGAGCAGTACTTC
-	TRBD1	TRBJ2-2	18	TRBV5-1	CASSHGQGGLVGAGELFF	TGCGCCAGCAGCCATGGACAGGGAGGTTTAGTCGGGGCCGGGGAGCTGTTTTTT
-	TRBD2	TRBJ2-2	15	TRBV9	CASSSRLAGTGELFF	TGTGCCAGCAGCTCCCGACTAGCGGGCACCGGGGAGCTGTTTTTT
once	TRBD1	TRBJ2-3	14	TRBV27	CASSTGTATDTQYF	TGTGCCAGCAGCACCGGGACAGCCACAGATACGCAGTATTTT
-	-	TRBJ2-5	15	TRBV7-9	CASTLVGADQETQYF	TGTGCCAGCACCTTAGTGGGGGCAGATCAAGAGACCCAGTACTTC
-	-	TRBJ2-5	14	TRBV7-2	CASSLGVGGETQYF	TGTGCCAGCAGCTTAGGTGTAGGCGGGGAGACCCAGTACTTC
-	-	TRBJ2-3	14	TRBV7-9	CASSSRDLRDTQYF	TGTGCCAGCAGCTCCAGGGATTTACGAGATACGCAGTATTTT
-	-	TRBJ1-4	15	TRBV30	CAWSRLGGSGEKLFF	TGTGCCTGGAGCCGATTGGGGGGGTCCGGTGAAAAACTGTTTTTT
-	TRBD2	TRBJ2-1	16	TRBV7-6	CASSLRLAGGGNEQFF	TGTGCCAGCAGCTTAAGGCTAGCGGGGGGGGGCAATGAGCAGTTCTTC
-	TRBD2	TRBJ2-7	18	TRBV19	CASSMRGGRRTQNYEQYF	TGTGCCAGTAGTATGAGGGGAGGGAGAAGGACACAGAACTACGAGCAGTACTTC
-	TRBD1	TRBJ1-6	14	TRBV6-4	CASSAGQGISPLHF	TGTGCCAGCAGTGCGGGACAGGGAATTTCACCCCTCCACTTT
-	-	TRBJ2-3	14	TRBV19	CASSIKGAGNTQYF	TGTGCCAGTAGTATAAAAGGGGCAGGGAATACGCAGTATTTT
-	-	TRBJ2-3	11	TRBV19	CASNQGDTQYF	TGTGCCAGTAACCAGGGAGATACGCAGTATTTT
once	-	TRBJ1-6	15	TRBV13	CASSLRGQDNSPLHF	TGTGCCAGCAGCTTAAGGGGACAAGATAATTCACCCCTCCACTTT
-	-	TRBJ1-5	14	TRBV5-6	CASSVQQFNQPQHF	TGTGCCAGCAGCGTACAGCAATTCAATCAGCCCCAGCATTTT
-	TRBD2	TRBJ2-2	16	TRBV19	CASSIRRGEVTAELFF	TGTGCCAGTAGTATACGACGGGGGGAGGTTACTGCGGAGCTGTTTTTT
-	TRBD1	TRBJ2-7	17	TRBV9	CASSVFPDRHRTYEQYF	TGTGCCAGCAGCGTCTTCCCGGACAGGCACCGAACCTACGAGCAGTACTTC
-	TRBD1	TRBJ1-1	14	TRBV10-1	CASSAGTANTEAFF	TGCGCCAGCAGCGCCGGGACAGCGAACACTGAAGCTTTCTTT
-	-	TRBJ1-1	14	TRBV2	CASSELAPNTEAFF	TGTGCCAGCAGTGAACTGGCCCCGAACACTGAAGCTTTCTTT
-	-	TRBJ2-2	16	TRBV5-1	CASSTGHSANTGELFF	TGCGCCAGCAGTACCGGACATTCCGCGAACACCGGGGAGCTGTTTTTT
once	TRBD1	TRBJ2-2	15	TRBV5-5	CASSLPTGVTGELFF	TGTGCCAGCAGCCTGCCGACAGGGGTCACCGGGGAGCTGTTTTTT
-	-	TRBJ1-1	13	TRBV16	CASSRQRGTEAFF	TGTGCCAGCAGCCGCCAACGCGGAACTGAAGCTTTCTTT
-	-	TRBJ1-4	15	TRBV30	CAWSVTQGTNEKLFF	TGTGCCTGGAGTGTAACACAGGGTACAAATGAAAAACTGTTTTTT
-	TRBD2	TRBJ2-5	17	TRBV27	CASSHRLAGGPQETQYF	TGTGCCAGCAGCCACAGACTAGCGGGGGGACCCCAAGAGACCCAGTACTTC
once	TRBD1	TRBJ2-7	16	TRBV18	CASSPSRQGGSYEQYF	TGTGCCAGCTCACCATCCAGACAGGGGGGGTCCTACGAGCAGTACTTC
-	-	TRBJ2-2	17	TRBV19	CASSIIPGARFTGELFF	TGTGCCAGTAGTATTATCCCAGGGGCGCGTTTCACCGGGGAGCTGTTTTTT
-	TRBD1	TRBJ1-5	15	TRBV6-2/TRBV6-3	CASSFTGGVWQPQHF	TGTGCCAGCAGTTTCACAGGGGGCGTTTGGCAGCCCCAGCATTTT
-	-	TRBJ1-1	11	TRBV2	CASRAGTEAFF	TGTGCCAGCAGGGCGGGCACTGAAGCTTTCTTT
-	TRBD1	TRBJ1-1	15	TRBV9	CASSSQDRAGTEAFF	TGTGCCAGCAGCTCTCAGGACAGGGCCGGCACTGAAGCTTTCTTT
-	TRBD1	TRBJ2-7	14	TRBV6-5	CASRYGQGKDEQYF	TGTGCCAGCAGGTACGGACAGGGAAAGGACGAGCAGTACTTC
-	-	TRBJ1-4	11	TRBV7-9	CASSLRGKLFF	TGTGCCAGCAGCTTACGGGGAAAACTGTTTTTT